What follows are 21 T cell receptor beta chains derived from one specimen sequenced in a study of T cell responses to AZD1222 COVID-19 vaccine. Some clones are missing from TCRdb's copy, which holds only in-frame ones; the method was immunoSEQ multiplex PCR. The repertoire holds some 150,000 clones, with 90% as singletons. Sample: peripheral blood, taken on day 0 of AZD1222 vaccination. Receptor source: an adult in good health.

This chain joins TRBV3-1 (or the pseudogene TRBV3-2) and TRBJ1-2, with D uncertain. This CDR3 has 14 amino acids. Germline lookup yields CDR1 LGHDT and CDR2 YNNKEL (reference sequence). The ends were cut back, 1 base at V and 0 bases at J, with 6 bases in the middle. Here the CDR3 reads CASSQGSTNYGYTF. The CDR3 DNA reads as TGTGCCAGCAGCCAAGGCAGCACTAACTATGGCTACACCTTC.

The chain is built from TRBV7-3 and TRBJ1-1, with 7 bases fitting TRBD1. Germline CDR1 and CDR2: SGHTA and FQGTGA. Trimming at V came to 5 bases and at J to 2 bases, leaving 11 bases not matched to a gene. This CDR3 contains 16 residues. CDR3 sequence reads: CASSAKQGRPNTEAFF. The DNA for the CDR3 is TGTGCCAGCAGCGCCAAACAGGGGAGGCCAAACACTGAAGCTTTCTTT.

The rearrangement links TRBV12-3 or TRBV12-4 to TRBJ2-3; unclear D gene. V lost 6 bases to trimming and J lost 2 bases, with 9 bases between them. This CDR3 contains 13 residues. The CDR3: CASRTDVTDTQYF. The CDR3, as DNA: TGTGCCAGCAGGACCGACGTCACAGATACGCAGTATTTT.

The chain recombines TRBV4-1 with TRBJ2-2; 7 bases are a match to TRBD1. Germline V gives CDR1 MGHRA, CDR2 YSYEKL. Unmatched junction bases numbered 14, after V lost 3 bases and J lost 1 base. The CDR3 length is 19 residues. CDR3 amino acids: CASSQGVLRQGKNTGELFF. Here the CDR3 DNA reads TGCGCCAGCAGCCAGGGGGTTTTGAGACAGGGTAAGAACACCGGGGAGCTGTTTTTT.

This chain uses TRBV5-3 with TRBJ2-2; D may be TRBD1 (5 bases). TRBV5-3 is flagged as an ORF with uncertain function. This CDR3 is built from 15 residues. Trimming took 4 bases from V and 0 from J, leaving 10 bases between them. CDR3 amino acids: CARSPDRTNTGELFF. The CDR3 coding sequence is TGTGCCAGAAGCCCCGACAGAACGAACACCGGGGAGCTGTTTTTT.

The rearrangement links TRBV11-2 to TRBJ2-1, with 10 bases aligning to TRBD1. The junction had 3 bases not matched to a gene; V was cut back by 3 bases and J by 1 base. The germline CDR1 and CDR2 sequences are SGHAT and FQNNGV. The CDR3 has 16 amino acids. The chain's CDR3 is CASSLTGGASYNEQFF. The DNA for the CDR3 is TGTGCCAGCAGCTTGACAGGGGGCGCATCCTACAATGAGCAGTTCTTC.

V gene TRBV27 combines with J gene TRBJ2-1; D remains ambiguous. The CDR3 contains 14 residues. Trimming cost V 5 bases and J 6 bases, with 14 bases left between them. Germline lookup yields CDR1 MNHEY and CDR2 SMNVEV (reference sequence). DNA of the CDR3: TGTGCCAGCAGTCTCCTGGGCCATATCAATGAGCAGTTCTTC. Its translation is CASSLLGHINEQFF.

This clone is labeled medium-sized. The rearrangement joins TRBV3-1 (or the pseudogene TRBV3-2) to TRBJ2-7, with D perhaps matching TRBD2 (6 bases). Trimming pared 4 bases from V and 2 bases from J, leaving 15 bases between. CDR1 is LGHDT and CDR2 is YNNKEL in the germline V gene (reference sequence). CDR3 length: 15 amino acids. The DNA for the CDR3 is TGTGCCAGCAGCCTCGGGGGAGGACACGCCTACGAGCAGTACTTC. It translates to CASSLGGGHAYEQYF.

In its sample, this clone was seen a few times. The chain combines TRBV2 with TRBJ1-5; D unresolved. V was clipped by 5 bases and J by 4 bases, with 12 bases between them. The germline gives CDR1 SNHLY, CDR2 FYNNEI. CDR3 size: 14 residues. The CDR3 spells CASSRSRGNQPQHF. CDR3 DNA sequence: TGTGCCAGCAGTCGGAGCCGTGGTAATCAGCCCCAGCATTTT.

This clone was picked up one time. The chain links TRBV6-2 or TRBV6-3 to TRBJ1-4, with TRBD1 matching over 9 bases. CDR3 length: 16 amino acids. Per the germline V gene, CDR1 is MNHEY and CDR2 is SVGEGT. The ends lost 0 bases at V and 6 bases at J; junction bases unmatched: 5. The CDR3 here is CASSYSLRTGDEKLFF. The CDR3 bases are TGTGCCAGCAGTTACTCCTTGAGGACAGGGGATGAAAAACTGTTTTTT.

The V and J genes are TRBV9 and TRBJ2-2; 13 nucleotides match TRBD2. The CDR3 is 16 amino acids. Germline trimming cut 0 bases from V and 6 bases from J; bases unmatched to any gene: 2. Germline CDR1 and CDR2: SGDLS and YYNGEE. The CDR3 is CASSVGTSGRSGELFF. CDR3 DNA: TGTGCCAGCAGCGTAGGGACTAGCGGGAGATCCGGGGAGCTGTTTTTT.

CDR3 loop: CASSYTSGSYEQYF. For the CDR3, the DNA is TGTGCCAGCAGTTATACTAGCGGGAGTTACGAGCAGTACTTC. The chain has TRBV6-2 or TRBV6-3 and TRBJ2-7; TRBD2 matches at 11 bases. J was trimmed by 4 bases and V by 3 bases; bases with no gene match: 2. The CDR3 is made up of 14 amino acids. The V gene's germline CDR1 is MNHEY and CDR2 SVGEGT.

The chain uses TRBV5-8 and TRBJ1-5; D is ambiguous. This CDR3 contains 14 residues. The germline V and J ends were trimmed by 2 bases and 5 bases, with 11 bases remaining between them. The V gene's germline CDR1 is SGHTS and CDR2 YDEGEE. As DNA, the CDR3 is TGTGCCAGCAGCTTCGATATCGGCGATCAGCCCCAGCATTTT. Translating gives CASSFDIGDQPQHF. The variable domain in full, with the rest retrieved from reference TRBV5-8 and TRBJ1-5, is EAGVTQSPTHLIKTRGQQATLRCSPISGHTSVYWYQQALGLGLQFLLWYDEGEERNRGNFPPRFSGRQFPNYSSELNVNALELEDSALYLCASSFDIGDQPQHFGDGTRLSIL.

This chain links TRBV28 with TRBJ2-5; 7 bases are a match to TRBD1. CDR1 MDHEN and CDR2 SYDVKM come from the germline V gene. There are 13 residues in the CDR3. The V segment lost 4 bases and the J segment 5 bases; nucleotides outside the gene matches: 4. This CDR3 is CASSSGQLETQYF. The CDR3 DNA follows: TGTGCCAGCAGTTCGGGACAGTTGGAGACCCAGTACTTC.

This sequence joins TRBV19 and TRBJ1-5; 7 bases agree with TRBD1. The CDR3 has 14 amino acids. V was pared by 6 bases and J by 0 bases, with 2 bases of the junction left unmatched. Germline V gene sequence: CDR1 LNHDA, CDR2 SQIVND (reference sequence). This chain's CDR3 is CASRQGNSNQPQHF. The DNA of the CDR3 is TGTGCCAGTAGACAGGGGAATAGCAATCAGCCCCAGCATTTT.

V is TRBV3-1 (or the pseudogene TRBV3-2) and J is TRBJ2-7, with no clear D. V lost 3 bases to trimming and J lost 6 bases, with 18 bases between them. This CDR3 has 15 residues. Looked up from germline, CDR1 is LGHDT and CDR2 is YNNKEL (reference sequence). The CDR3 DNA follows: TGTGCCAGCAGCCAGAGTGAGTTCCCGTTAGGCGAGCAGTACTTC. It specifies CASSQSEFPLGEQYF.

The rearrangement joins TRBV5-8 to TRBJ2-3; possible D gene TRBD2, 6 bases. Between the trimmed V and J ends, which lost 3 bases and 4 bases, there was a span of 12 bases. Germline loops: CDR1 SGHTS, CDR2 YDEGEE. The CDR3 contains 14 residues. In DNA form, the CDR3 reads TGTGCCAGCAGCTGGATCCGACTAGCAGATACGCAGTATTTT. Protein: CASSWIRLADTQYF.

The gene calls are TRBV24-1 and TRBJ1-4; maybe TRBD1 (6 bases). Germline-derived CDR1 and CDR2 are KGHDR and SFDVKD. The CDR3 length is 15 residues. V lost 3 bases, J lost 0 bases, and 7 bases lay in between. In DNA form, the CDR3 reads TGTGCCACCAGTGATACAGGGTCAACTAATGAAAAACTGTTTTTT. Translating it yields CATSDTGSTNEKLFF.

This clone appeared a single time. This sequence joins TRBV19 and TRBJ1-4, with D perhaps matching TRBD1 (5 bases). The CDR3 is made up of 12 amino acids. Germline loops: CDR1 LNHDA, CDR2 SQIVND (reference sequence). Trimming removed 3 bases at V and 12 bases at J, with 11 bases between. The chain's CDR3 is CASSIHRGELFF. CDR3 DNA: TGTGCCAGTAGTATTCACAGAGGGGAACTGTTTTTT.

V gene TRBV28 combines with J gene TRBJ1-6, with D possibly TRBD1 on 5 matching bases. Germline values: CDR1 MDHEN, CDR2 SYDVKM. The V gene lost 6 bases and the J gene lost 9 bases, with 21 bases spanning the gap. The CDR3 has 16 residues. CDR3 in DNA: TGTGCCAGCAGCCGACCCCCCGGGACGGGGTCTTCACCCCTCCACTTT. It translates to CASSRPPGTGSSPLHF.

The sample holds one count of this clone. The chain joins TRBV19 to TRBJ1-1; D unclear. Trimming left V 5 bases short and J 1 base short, with 8 bases between. The CDR3 runs to 13 residues. Germline-derived CDR1 and CDR2 are LNHDA and SQIVND (reference sequence). CDR3 residues: CASSATANTEAFF. The CDR3, as DNA: TGTGCCAGTAGTGCAACAGCGAACACTGAAGCTTTCTTT.